This T cell receptor (beta chain) came from a study of beta chain features in type 1 diabetes. Study-level results: Cells carrying high TCR expression could end up over-represented when cDNA is sequenced. Patients with Type 1 diabetes showed moderately but significantly shorter TCRB CDR3s in all four CD4+ subsets. Naive, central memory and Treg TCRB repertoires seemed to resemble each other more closely in patients than they did in healthy donors.

Concerning this clone itself: The target antigen is unknown.

Every donor had blood drawn once into heparin, roughly 100 mL on average. Isolation of CD4+ naive, central memory, regulatory and stem cell-like memory cells was achieved by sorting via CD45RO/CCR7/CD25/CD127/CD95/CD27. V lost 0 bases and J lost 0, with 9 bases in between. In germline, CDR1 is SGHAT, CDR2 FQNNGV. The CDR3 length is 17 residues. Sequencing targeted expressed TCRB transcripts, as all isolated RNA had been reverse transcribed. Only in-frame clones appear in the TCRdb table, and some are missing; sequencing was by immunoSEQ multiplex PCR. The sample lists about 160,000 clones, about 8% occurring once.

The TCR sequence derives from a woman between 40 and 50 years old with type 1 diabetes. Input material: central memory CD4+ T cells from blood. V and J are TRBV11-2 and TRBJ1-6; D gene uncertain. The CDR3 DNA sequence: TGTGCCAGCAGCTTAGAGATGGTCAGCTCCTATAATTCACCCCTCCACTTT. It codes for CASSLEMVSSYNSPLHF. The entire variable domain, with the rest obtained from reference TRBV11-2 and TRBJ1-6, is as follows: EAGVAQSPRYKIIEKRQSVAFWCNPISGHATLYWYQQILGQGPKLLIQFQNNGVVDDSQLPKDRFSAERLKGVDSTLKIQPAKLEDSAVYLCASSLEMVSSYNSPLHFGNGTRLTVT.